What follows describes a single T cell receptor (beta chain). The target antigen is unknown. Some clones are missing from TCRdb's copy, which holds only in-frame ones; the method was immunoSEQ multiplex PCR. The table lists 250,000 to 400,000 clones, around 87% of them singletons, with roughly 1.2% in the top ten. The data originate from a study of cytomegalovirus exposure and HLA in healthy donors. Notes on the study in general: The study listed 150 to 200 cytomegalovirus-associated TCR beta chains.

Germline V gives CDR1 SGDLS, CDR2 YYNGEE. The ends were cut back, 0 bases at V and 5 bases at J, with 4 bases in the middle. This CDR3 comprises 12 residues. This rearrangement joins TRBV9 to TRBJ2-3, with D unclear. The sequenced material came from PBMCs. This TCR came from a woman aged 25 to 39 in good health and CMV-seropositive. The CDR3 DNA is TGTGCCAGCAGCGTAGTTGGAGATACGCAGTATTTT. This encodes CASSVVGDTQYF.